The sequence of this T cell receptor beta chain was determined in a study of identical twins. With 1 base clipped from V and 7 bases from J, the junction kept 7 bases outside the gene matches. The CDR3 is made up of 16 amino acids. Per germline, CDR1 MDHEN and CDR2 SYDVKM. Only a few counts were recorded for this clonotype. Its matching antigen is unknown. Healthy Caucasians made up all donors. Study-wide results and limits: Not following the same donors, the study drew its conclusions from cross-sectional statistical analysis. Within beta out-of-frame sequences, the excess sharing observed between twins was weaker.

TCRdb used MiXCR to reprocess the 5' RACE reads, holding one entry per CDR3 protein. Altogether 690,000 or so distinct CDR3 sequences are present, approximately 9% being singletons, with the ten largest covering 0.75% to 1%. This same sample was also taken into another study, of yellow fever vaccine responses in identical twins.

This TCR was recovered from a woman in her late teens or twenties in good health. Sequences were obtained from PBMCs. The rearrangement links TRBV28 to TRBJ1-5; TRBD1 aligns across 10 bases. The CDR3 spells CASSLYRDRGWQPQHF. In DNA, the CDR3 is TGTGCCAGCAGTTTATACCGGGACAGGGGTTGGCAGCCCCAGCATTTT.